The sequence of this TCR beta chain was determined in a study of T cells after yellow fever vaccination. In TCRdb, the 5' RACE reads were re-called with MiXCR into one record per CDR3 protein. In the table there are 500,000 to 650,000 distinct CDR3 sequences, about 13% of which are singletons. Study-wide results and caveats: Relatively few clonotypes were ones that appeared in both CD4 and CD8 compartments.

Notes on this clonotype: The antigen remains undetermined.

CDR3 length: 15 residues. CDR1 and CDR2 (germline): SGDLS, YYNGEE. Trimming shortened V by 0 bases and J by 0 bases, and 10 bases separated the two germline ends. This rearrangement joins TRBV9 to TRBJ2-7, with TRBD2 as a possible D gene (6 bases). This receptor was identified in a man younger than 45 who received the YFV17D yellow fever vaccine. Source: PBMCs, taken on the day of the yellow fever booster vaccination. CDR3 in amino acids: CASSVELGGSYEQYF. The CDR3 coding sequence is TGTGCCAGCAGCGTAGAGTTGGGGGGCTCCTACGAGCAGTACTTC.